The 16 T cell receptor beta chains in this list originate from one sample, sequenced in a study of tumor-infiltrating lymphocytes in primary liver carcinoma. Starting material of 500 ng total RNA yielded TCR beta cDNA via a constant-region primer. Three nested multiplex PCR rounds, a slightly modified ARM-PCR, produced the libraries for TCR beta. Two initial PCR rounds of roughly 10 cycles each paired TRBV1-TRBV30 forward primers with a C-beta reverse primer. TCRdb redid the calling of the multiplex PCR reads with MiXCR, one entry per CDR3 protein. The repertoire holds roughly 24,000 distinct CDR3 sequences, with 77% as singletons. Starting material for RNA and DNA co-extraction consisted of about 19-32 mg of unsorted bulk tissue. The sequencing input was liver tumor tissue from sampling region 5. Indicated subset: tumor region T5, tumor centre. Receptors originate from a woman younger than 45 with primary liver carcinoma and hepatitis B virus infection.

On this clonotype itself: One base away lies a much larger clone, so this may be a sequencing read error. The V gene is TRBV29-1, the J gene TRBJ2-3; a possible D gene is TRBD2 (6 bases). CDR1 is SQVTM, CDR2 ANQGSEA, per germline. Trimming took off 5 bases at V and 1 base at J, with 16 bases between the two ends. The length of the CDR3 is 15 residues. The CDR3 bases are TGCAGCGTTCCCGGGACTCATTCTGGCACAGATACGCAGTATTTT. This translates into CSVPGTHSGTDTQYF.

Comments on this clonotype: At one boundary the junction diverges from the germline segment, which might be a read error. This chain uses TRBV10-3 with TRBJ2-7; a possible D gene is TRBD2 (6 bases). The CDR3 sequence is 12 residues long. The germline gives CDR1 ENHRY, CDR2 SYGVKD. The CDR3 DNA reads as TGTGCCATCAGTGGAACGGACTACGAGCAATACTTC. It encodes CAISGTDYEQYF.

Remarks on this clonotype: The junction departs from germline at one end; a sequencing error may be responsible. The chain employs TRBV11-2 and TRBJ2-1; 9 positions match TRBD2. CDR3 length: 16 amino acids. CDR1 and CDR2 (germline): SGHAT, FQNNGV. In DNA form, the CDR3 reads TGTGCCAGCAGGGTTAATAGCGGGAGCGCCGGCAATGTGCAGTTCTTC. It specifies CASRVNSGSAGNVQFF.

Note on this clonotype: Here the CDR3 omits its conserved ending phenylalanine or tryptophan, so a read error is the likely source. The V call is TRBV5-4, the J call TRBJ2-3; tentatively, D is TRBD2 (6 bases). Germline CDR1 is SGHNT and CDR2 is YYREEE (reference sequence). The CDR3 spans 15 residues. The CDR3 here is CASSANRGIGDTQYL. CDR3 nucleotide sequence: TGTGCCAGCAGCGCGAATCGGGGGATAGGAGATACCCAGTATTTA.

Of note for this clonotype: This clone may be a read error of a much larger clone one base away. The chain has TRBV2 and TRBJ2-1, with D possibly TRBD1 on 5 matching bases. V was pared by 3 bases and J by 9 bases, with 12 bases between. This CDR3 spans 13 amino acids. Germline V gene sequence: CDR1 SNHLY, CDR2 FYNNEI. CDR3 in DNA: TGTGCCAGCAGTGACATGGGGCTGGTTGAGCAGTTCTTC. This codes for CASSDMGLVEQFF.

J is TRBJ2-7 and V is TRBV7-8; D may be TRBD1 (5 bases). The CDR3 covers 16 residues. CDR1 and CDR2 (germline): SGHVS, FQNEAQ. Trimming cost V 4 bases and J 3 bases, with 19 bases left between them. The CDR3 DNA follows: TGTGCCAGCAGCTACTTGGACACCTCGAGGTACTACGAGCAGTACTTC. Protein: CASSYLDTSRYYEQYF.

The gene calls are TRBV11-1 and TRBJ2-2, with D perhaps assigned TRBD1 or TRBD2 (5 bases each). Germline V CDR1 and CDR2: SGHAT, FQDESV (reference sequence). The CDR3 is made up of 16 amino acids. The CDR3 sequence is CTNSRVMVGVFGELFF. CDR3 bases: TGTACCAACAGCAGGGTTATGGTGGGAGTGTTCGGGGAGCTGTTTTTT.

For this clonotype: The junction differs from germline at one of its ends, possibly a read error. The chain employs TRBV4-3 and TRBJ2-7; D is possibly TRBD1 (6 bases). There are 15 residues in the CDR3. Germline CDR1 reads LGHNA; CDR2 reads YSLEER. This CDR3 reads CTSSQQQDSSYEQYF. DNA for the CDR3: TGCACCAGTAGCCAGCAACAGGACAGCTCCTACGAGCAGTACTTC.

Regarding this clonotype: Germline and junction disagree at one end, which may indicate a read error. The genes are TRBV6-1 and TRBJ2-2; D is tentatively TRBD1 or TRBD2 (6 bases each). Germline CDR1 is MNHNS and CDR2 is SASEGT. CDR3 length equals 19 residues. The CDR3 DNA sequence: TGTACCAGCAGTGAAACTCTTCCCGGGGGCGCCGCGGACACCGGGGAGCTGTTTTTT. Protein: CTSSETLPGGAADTGELFF.

Comment on this clonotype: Since no conserved phenylalanine or tryptophan closes the CDR3, a read error is the likely cause. It is unclear where the CDR3 begins or ends on the DNA, so no DNA is shown, and the CDR3 is as TCRdb lists it. V usage is TRBV10-3 and J usage is TRBJ2-1; no DNA check was done on the table's D call, TRBD2. The CDR3 comprises 16 residues, both ends counted. The germline V gene encodes CDR1 ENHRY and CDR2 SYGVKD. This CDR3 is CAISESAAGAYHEQSL.

Points on this clonotype: At one end the junction does not follow the germline gene, possibly because of a read error. The V call is TRBV29-1, the J call TRBJ2-1, with TRBD2 as a possible D gene (5 bases). Germline assignment: CDR1 SQVTM and CDR2 ANQGSEA. The CDR3 is 12 residues long. Written as DNA, the CDR3 is TGCAGAGTCGAGGACTGGCAGAATGAGCACTTCTTC. It yields the protein CRVEDWQNEHFF.

This clonotype appeared once. A junction boundary mismatches the germline segment, possibly from a read error. V usage is TRBV10-2 and J usage is TRBJ2-7, with D maybe TRBD2 (5 bases). CDR1 is WSHSY, CDR2 SAAADI, per germline. This CDR3 comprises 13 residues. The CDR3 sequence: CASNRPGYYEQHF. The CDR3 bases are TGCGCCAGCAATCGACCGGGGTACTACGAGCAGCACTTC.

V gene TRBV29-1 combines with J gene TRBJ2-1, with D hard to call. The CDR3 runs to 14 residues. Germline assignment: CDR1 SQVTM and CDR2 ANQGSEA. CDR3 sequence (DNA): TGCAGTGCCGCGAGAGGAGCAAGTTCCAATGAGCAGTTCTTC. This translates into CSAARGASSNEQFF.

A note on this clonotype: A single base separates this from a much larger clone, so it may be a read error. The gene calls are TRBV20-1 and TRBJ1-5; D unclear. Germline V gives CDR1 DFQATT, CDR2 SNEGSKA (reference sequence). CDR3 length equals 13 residues. Trimming left V 8 bases short and J 3 bases short, with 14 bases between. In DNA, the CDR3 is TGCAGTACTAAAAGGGTCCTCAATCAGCCCCAGCATTTT. It yields the protein CSTKRVLNQPQHF.

Comments on this clonotype: An end of the junction does not agree with germline; a read error may underlie this. This rearrangement joins TRBV6-4 to TRBJ2-3; D unclear. Per the germline V gene, CDR1 is MRHNA and CDR2 is SNTAGT. The CDR3 runs 13 residues. The CDR3 loop is CASSDGITDTQYF. CDR3 coding DNA: TGTGCCAGCAGTGACGGGATCACAGATACGCAATATTTT.

For this clonotype: At one end, the junction sequence differs from germline, possibly due to a read error. The V and J genes are TRBV4-3 and TRBJ2-1; D is unclear. Germline values: CDR1 LGHNA, CDR2 YSLEER. There are 14 residues in the CDR3. The CDR3 region has the DNA TGCACCAGCAGCCACACAAAATTGGTCAACGAGCAGTTCTTC. Translated, it gives CTSSHTKLVNEQFF.